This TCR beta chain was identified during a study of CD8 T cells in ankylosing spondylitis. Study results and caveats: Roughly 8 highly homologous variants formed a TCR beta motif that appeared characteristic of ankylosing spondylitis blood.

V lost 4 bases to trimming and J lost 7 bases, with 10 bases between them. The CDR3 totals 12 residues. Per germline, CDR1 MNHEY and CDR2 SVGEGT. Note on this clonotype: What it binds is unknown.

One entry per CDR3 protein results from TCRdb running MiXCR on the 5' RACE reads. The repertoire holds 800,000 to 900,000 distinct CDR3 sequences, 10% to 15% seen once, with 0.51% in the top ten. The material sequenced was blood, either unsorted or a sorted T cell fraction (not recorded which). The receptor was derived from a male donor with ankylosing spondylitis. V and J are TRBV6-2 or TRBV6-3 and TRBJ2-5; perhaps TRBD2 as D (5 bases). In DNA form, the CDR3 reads TGTGCCAGCAGTTTGGTACGGGGGACCCAGTACTTC. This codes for CASSLVRGTQYF.